One sample yielded the 20 T cell receptor beta chains listed below, sequenced in a study of shared clonotypes between healthy human individuals (dated by TCRdb to between 2020 and 2021). The library was prepared using the immunoSEQ multiplex PCR assay. What TCRdb holds here is the immuneACCESS table cut down to in-frame rearrangements. Part of the clones is not present; checked against another copy, under half of the missing clones reflect an unresolved V gene, and the others are unexplained. In all, the sample holds millions of clones, and roughly 94% of those were seen once. 0.85% to 1.3% of the sample is held by the ten biggest clonotypes. CD8 naive samples consisted of CD45RO-negative cells that were positively selected for CCR7, yielding a CD45RA+CCR7+ population without TemRA cells. Sequencing was done on a sample of naive CD8+ T cells sorted from blood. Reading the label with the study, this specimen's cell subset or site is: CD45RA+CCR7+. The receptors were sampled from a man aged 18 to 30 in good health.

Written as DNA, the CDR3 is TGTGCCAGCAGCCCCATCCGGGGCCTTGGTGAGCAGTTCTTC. It codes for CASSPIRGLGEQFF. J is TRBJ2-1 and V is TRBV6-5; D may match TRBD1 or TRBD2 (5 bases each). This CDR3 has 14 amino acids. Trimming cost V 6 bases and J 9 bases, with 18 bases left between them. Germline-derived CDR1 and CDR2 are MNHEY and SVGAGI.

This sequence joins TRBV5-1 and TRBJ2-7; 7 positions match TRBD1. Germline V gives CDR1 SGHRS, CDR2 YFSETQ. V was clipped by 5 bases and J by 3 bases; unmatched bases: 5. The CDR3 length is 13 residues. Here the CDR3 DNA reads TGCGCCAGCAGATCGGGACAGAACTACGAGCAGTACTTC. It yields the protein CASRSGQNYEQYF.

Only one count was recorded for this clone. This sequence joins TRBV7-9 and TRBJ1-2; tentative D call: TRBD1 (5 bases). The germline CDR1 and CDR2 sequences are SEHNR and FQNEAQ (reference sequence). The CDR3 sequence is 15 residues long. V was trimmed by 5 bases and J by 0 bases, leaving 13 bases between them. The CDR3: CASSTADTTNYGYTF. The DNA of the CDR3 is TGTGCCAGCAGCACGGCGGACACAACTAACTATGGCTACACCTTC.

The chain links TRBV9 to TRBJ2-3; TRBD1 or TRBD2 may be the D gene (6 bases each). V was cut by 4 bases and J by 0 bases, with 15 bases left in between. The length of the CDR3 is 16 residues. Looked up from germline, CDR1 is SGDLS and CDR2 is YYNGEE. CDR3 bases: TGTGCCAGCAGCCCCTACCCGGGGGCTAGCACAGATACGCAGTATTTT. Its protein is CASSPYPGASTDTQYF.

The rearrangement uses TRBV28 and TRBJ1-4, with 11 bases fitting TRBD1. The V segment lost 5 bases and the J segment 7 bases; nucleotides outside the gene matches: 9. Germline V gene sequence: CDR1 MDHEN, CDR2 SYDVKM. The CDR3 is 16 amino acids. DNA for the CDR3: TGTGCCAGCAGTCCGCCCCTCGGGACAGGGGGTGAAAAACTGTTTTTT. It yields the protein CASSPPLGTGGEKLFF.

J is TRBJ1-1 and V is TRBV6-6; D is possibly TRBD1 (5 bases). Germline V gene sequence: CDR1 MNHNY, CDR2 SVGAGI (reference sequence). Trimming removed 6 bases from V and 5 bases from J, with 19 bases in between. The CDR3 is 15 residues long. Here the CDR3 DNA reads TGTGCCAGCAGGGAGGACCTGACCAGGGTTACTGAAGCTTTCTTT. Its protein product is CASREDLTRVTEAFF.

This chain links TRBV13 with TRBJ1-2; D is unresolved. Germline V gene data show CDR1 as PRHDT and CDR2 as FYEKMQ (reference sequence). The CDR3 runs 13 residues. V gave up 2 bases and J gave up 6 bases, with 10 bases separating them. CDR3 DNA: TGTGCCAGCAGCTTAAGTGTAACTGATGGCTACACCTTC. It encodes CASSLSVTDGYTF. The variable domain in full, completed from reference TRBV13 and TRBJ1-2, reads AAGVIQSPRHLIKEKRETATLKCYPIPRHDTVYWYQQGPGQDPQFLISFYEKMQSDKGSIPDRFSAQQFSDYHSELNMSSLELGDSALYFCASSLSVTDGYTFGSGTRLTVV.

The J gene is TRBJ2-1, the V gene TRBV5-6; TRBD2 is a possible D gene (6 bases). Germline loops: CDR1 SGHDT, CDR2 YYEEEE. V lost 3 bases, J lost 3 bases, and 13 bases lay in between. This CDR3 is built from 15 residues. Here the CDR3 DNA reads TGTGCCAGCAGCTCGGGCGGGAATAGCTACAATGAGCAGTTCTTC. Its protein product is CASSSGGNSYNEQFF.

The V and J genes are TRBV2 and TRBJ1-5; 10 bases line up with TRBD1. This CDR3 contains 15 residues. CDR1 and CDR2 (germline): SNHLY, FYNNEI. The J segment lost 2 bases and the V segment lost 5 bases, leaving 3 bases of the junction unmatched. This CDR3 is CASSRQGAGNQPQHF. CDR3 coding DNA: TGTGCCAGCAGTAGACAGGGGGCTGGCAATCAGCCCCAGCATTTT.

The J gene is TRBJ1-2, the V gene TRBV5-6, with 9 bases lining up with TRBD1. This CDR3 region has 14 residues. The V and J ends lost 0 bases and 7 bases, in that order; junction bases with no gene match: 4. Germline CDR1 and CDR2: SGHDT and YYEEEE. CDR3: CASSLVQGAVGYTF. The CDR3 DNA follows: TGTGCCAGCAGCTTGGTACAGGGGGCGGTTGGCTACACCTTC.

A word on this clone: This sample includes further DNA sequences coding for the same CDR3. The chain recombines TRBV9 with TRBJ1-1; no firm D call. Per germline, CDR1 SGDLS and CDR2 YYNGEE. V lost 4 bases and J lost 4, with 11 bases in between. The CDR3 spans 13 residues. CDR3 loop: CASSPSRGTEAFF. DNA for the CDR3: TGTGCCAGCAGCCCATCACGGGGCACTGAAGCTTTCTTT.

The chain combines TRBV27 with TRBJ2-5; D assignment may be TRBD1 or TRBD2 (5 bases each). Trimming stripped 6 bases from V and 5 bases from J, with 19 bases between. CDR1 MNHEY and CDR2 SMNVEV come from the germline V gene (reference sequence). The CDR3 is 15 amino acids. CDR3 DNA: TGTGCCAGCAGAGAGGGGTGGGATAGGAGGGAGACCCAGTACTTC. Its translation is CASREGWDRRETQYF.

Concerning this clone itself: Different DNA sequences within this sample yield the same CDR3. The chain recombines TRBV4-1 with TRBJ2-1; TRBD2 matches 8 bases. Germline-derived CDR1 and CDR2 are MGHRA and YSYEKL. The CDR3 is made up of 15 amino acids. Losses at the gene ends were 0 bases for V and 4 bases for J; bases not matched to a gene: 2. The CDR3 region has the DNA TGCGCCAGCAGCCAAGAAACTAGCGGATACAATGAGCAGTTCTTC. This sequence encodes CASSQETSGYNEQFF.

The chain recombines TRBV7-8 with TRBJ2-7; a possible D gene is TRBD1 (6 bases). This CDR3 region has 14 residues. The V end lost 0 bases, the J end lost 1 base, and 7 bases lay between the germline ends. In germline, CDR1 is SGHVS, CDR2 FQNEAQ. The CDR3 sequence is CASSLAGQSYEQYF. CDR3 nucleotides: TGTGCCAGCAGCTTAGCGGGACAATCCTACGAGCAGTACTTC.

The chain has TRBV6-1 and TRBJ2-7; 7 bases match TRBD1. The germline V gene has CDR1 MNHNS and CDR2 SASEGT. The CDR3 covers 16 residues. V lost 4 bases and J lost 5; bases outside the gene matches: 14. The CDR3 sequence is CASSGWREGARHEQYF. The CDR3 coding sequence is TGTGCCAGCAGTGGTTGGCGAGAGGGGGCAAGGCACGAGCAGTACTTC.

The chain employs TRBV5-4 and TRBJ2-7; tentative D call: TRBD2 (6 bases). With 0 bases removed from V and 2 bases from J, the gap between germline ends came to 9 bases. Germline CDR1 is SGHNT and CDR2 is YYREEE (reference sequence). The CDR3 runs to 14 residues. CDR3 sequence reads: CASSLGLATYEQYF. For the CDR3, the DNA is TGTGCCAGCAGCTTGGGGCTAGCGACCTACGAGCAGTACTTC.

The rearrangement links TRBV7-6 to TRBJ2-5; no reliable D call. The CDR3 spans 14 residues. Trimming cost V 2 bases and J 2 bases, with 9 bases left between them. Germline CDR1 reads SGHVS; CDR2 reads FNYEAQ. The CDR3 sequence is CASSLTTGQETQYF. The CDR3, as DNA: TGTGCCAGCAGCTTAACCACCGGGCAAGAGACCCAGTACTTC.

V is TRBV28 and J is TRBJ1-5, with D possibly TRBD1 on 5 matching bases. Trimming stripped 1 base from V and 7 bases from J, with 14 bases between. Germline lookup yields CDR1 MDHEN and CDR2 SYDVKM. This CDR3 has 15 amino acids. The CDR3 region is CASSLSVGADQPQHF. The CDR3 DNA is TGTGCCAGCAGTTTATCAGTAGGGGCCGACCAGCCCCAGCATTTT.

The CDR3 bases are TGTGCCTGGAGGCCCGACAGGGGCTGGGAGACCCAGTACTTC. It encodes CAWRPDRGWETQYF. The chain recombines TRBV30 with TRBJ2-5, with TRBD1 identical over 8 bases. The CDR3 totals 14 residues. Germline V lookup: CDR1 GTSNPN, CDR2 SVGIG (reference sequence). The junction had 8 bases not matched to a gene; V was cut back by 3 bases and J by 5 bases.

V usage is TRBV10-3 and J usage is TRBJ2-1; TRBD2 matches at 7 bases. The germline V gene encodes CDR1 ENHRY and CDR2 SYGVKD. The CDR3 has 14 amino acids. V lost 8 bases, J lost 0 bases, and 4 bases stayed unmatched. This CDR3 is CAIGGLDSYNEQFF. The CDR3 DNA follows: TGTGCCATCGGCGGACTAGACTCCTACAATGAGCAGTTCTTC.